This TCR beta chain was sequenced in a study of HIV-infected patients and healthy controls. This clonotype is labeled as medium-sized. Antiretroviral therapy had run roughly three months, about 14 weeks, before follow-up blood collection. The repertoire came from unfractionated whole blood and reflected all unsorted peripheral T cells. Alpha and beta constant-region primers primed reverse transcription of around 500 ng RNA. Separate chain-specific third strand synthesis with multiplexing indices produced the alpha and beta libraries. TCRdb itself ran the 5' RACE reads through MiXCR, one entry per CDR3 protein. This table holds around 4,000 distinct CDR3 sequences, roughly 8% found once. The CDR3 consists of 18 residues. Trimming stripped 1 base from V and 2 bases from J, with 19 bases between.

This chain uses TRBV12-3 or TRBV12-4 with TRBJ2-3; D not resolved. Material: blood, obtained during antiretroviral therapy. The receptor comes from an adult with HIV infection. DNA for the CDR3: TGTGCCAGCAGTTTAGTTCCCCCAGAGCTACTTTTCACAGATACGCAGTATTTT. Its protein product is CASSLVPPELLFTDTQYF.